This TCR beta chain is drawn from a study of blood T cell repertoires in COVID-19. For the study at large: The origin of the acute and convalescent COVID-19 samples was the United States, Italy and Spain. The analysed material was cDNA or gDNA that came from T cells, B-cell-depleted T cells, or PBMCs.

V lost 4 bases, J lost 3 bases, and 18 bases lay in between. The CDR3 spans 16 residues. In germline, CDR1 is SGHTA, CDR2 FQGNSA. Followed longitudinally, the Seattle patients had been enrolled during active infection. Methods used by the authors: By means of reference gene primer amplification, nucleated cell counts were estimated. Data came from immunoSEQ multiplex PCR; TCRdb stores just in-frame clones and leaves some out. V and J calls and clone size come straight from that table; D and trimming were deduced from the DNA. The repertoire includes about 76,000 clones, 85% of them detected once, and roughly 11% sits in the top ten. There are a few counts of this clone.

The J gene is TRBJ1-1, the V gene TRBV7-2; D ambiguous. This receptor was taken from a man aged 55 to 70 with COVID-19, enrolled during active disease. Specimen: peripheral blood. The CDR3 reads CASSYPRGGTDTEAFF. CDR3 nucleotides: TGTGCCAGCAGCTACCCCCGCGGTGGAACGGACACTGAAGCTTTCTTT.